This passage covers 8 T cell receptor beta chains from one sample sequenced in a study of T cell responses to AZD1222 COVID-19 vaccine. Libraries were prepared by immunoSEQ multiplex PCR; TCRdb keeps only in-frame clonotypes and omits some of them. In the table there are some 97,000 clones, just under 90% of which are singletons. The specimen was peripheral blood, collected on day 0 of AZD1222 vaccination. All receptors derive from an adult in good health.

The chain links TRBV6-5 to TRBJ1-1, with TRBD1 matching 10 bases. With 7 bases clipped from V and 11 bases from J, the junction kept 13 bases outside the gene matches. The CDR3 spans 14 residues. The germline V gene has CDR1 MNHEY and CDR2 SVGAGI. CDR3 sequence reads: CASKSPSGTGDAFF. CDR3 coding DNA: TGTGCCAGCAAATCCCCATCCGGGACAGGGGATGCTTTCTTT.

This clone has only a few counts. This sequence joins TRBV6-1 and TRBJ1-2, with 8 bases fitting TRBD1. Germline V gene data show CDR1 as MNHNS and CDR2 as SASEGT. There are 16 residues in the CDR3. After removal of 1 base from V and 4 bases from J, the junction contained 8 bases not matched to a gene. CDR3 region: CASSEVSAGTGYGYTF. CDR3 coding DNA: TGTGCCAGCAGTGAAGTTTCCGCCGGGACAGGCTATGGCTACACCTTC.

The chain combines TRBV21-1 with TRBJ2-7. TRBV21-1 is an annotated pseudogene. The CDR3 is 17 residues long. In DNA form, the CDR3 reads TGTGCCAGCACTATGCCCCCAACCGGGGGCCCGACCTACGAGCAGTACTTC. It is translated as CASTMPPTGGPTYEQYF.

The chain employs TRBV30 and TRBJ1-1, with D tentatively TRBD1 (6 bases). V was clipped by 3 bases and J by 3 bases, with 11 bases between them. The CDR3 extends over 13 amino acids. The germline CDR1 and CDR2 sequences are GTSNPN and SVGIG (reference sequence). The CDR3 loop reads CAWSQGGDTEAFF. The CDR3 nucleotides are TGTGCCTGGAGCCAAGGGGGGGACACTGAAGCTTTCTTT.

CDR3 region: CASSLEIKDRAFF. DNA for the CDR3: TGTGCCAGCAGCTTGGAAATTAAGGACAGGGCTTTCTTT. The rearrangement joins TRBV5-4 to TRBJ1-1; the match to TRBD1 covers 7 bases. Germline V lookup: CDR1 SGHNT, CDR2 YYREEE (reference sequence). CDR3 length: 13 amino acids. The trim removed 0 bases at V and 11 bases at J, leaving 7 bases unmatched.

The chain carries TRBV7-9 and TRBJ1-4; D uncertain. Germline CDR1 reads SEHNR; CDR2 reads FQNEAQ (reference sequence). V shed 5 bases and J shed 7 bases, with 8 bases lying between them. This CDR3 has 12 residues. The CDR3 protein is CASSAHSEKLFF. The CDR3 coding sequence is TGTGCCAGCAGCGCCCACAGTGAAAAACTGTTTTTT.

The rearrangement links TRBV6-2 or TRBV6-3 to TRBJ2-1; D tentatively reads TRBD1 or TRBD2 (6 bases each). Germline values: CDR1 MNHEY, CDR2 SVGEGT. Trimming shortened V by 4 bases and J by 6 bases, and 28 bases separated the two germline ends. The CDR3 totals 19 residues. The CDR3 loop is CASSSTNRQPGAFINEQFF. Written as DNA, the CDR3 is TGTGCCAGCAGTTCGACGAACCGCCAACCGGGGGCTTTCATCAATGAGCAGTTCTTC.

This clone was picked up one time. V gene TRBV7-9 combines with J gene TRBJ1-5, with no clear D. The length of the CDR3 is 14 residues. CDR1 and CDR2 (germline): SEHNR, FQNEAQ (reference sequence). Trimming left V 5 bases short and J 0 bases short, with 8 bases between. The chain's CDR3 is CASSAQNSNQPQHF. The CDR3 DNA reads TGTGCCAGCAGCGCACAGAATAGCAATCAGCCCCAGCATTTT.